A selection of T cell receptor beta chains follows, all from one sample in a study of T-cell memory formation after mild COVID-19. TCRdb reprocessed the 5' RACE reads via MiXCR and lists one record per CDR3 protein. Among approximately 150,000 distinct CDR3 sequences, roughly 13% were seen once, and the ten largest hold 2.5% to 3.5%. The sequencing input was PBMCs or a T cell subset sorted from them (not recorded which). Every receptor here comes from a young man who had mild COVID-19 (a few samples of this study predate the infection). Cell type and time point are not known. CDR3s include the opening cysteine and the closing phenylalanine or tryptophan. The D gene is left open where the match is weak. Not every row has a clone size; where given, it reads once, few, many or a size class.

TRBJ2-2 TRBV5-6 NA few TGTGCCAGCAGCTCAGACTGGGGGGAGCTGTTTTTT CASSSDWGELFF
TRBJ1-1 TRBV3-1 TRBD1 NA TGTGCCAGCAGCCGTTGGGACAGCCGATACACTGAAGCTTTCTTT CASSRWDSRYTEAFF
TRBJ1-6 TRBV7-2 TRBD1 NA TGTGCCAGCAGCCCGGGACAGGGTTTAACCTCACCCCTCCACTTT CASSPGQGLTSPLHF
TRBJ2-1 TRBV14 NA NA TGTGCCAGCAGCCAAGATCGGGGAGCTAGCTCCTACAATGAGCAGTTCTTC CASSQDRGASSYNEQFF
TRBJ1-1 TRBV27 TRBD1 many TGTGCCAGCAGTCCGTCGGACAGGGGGCTTCCATTGAACACTGAAGCTTTCTTT CASSPSDRGLPLNTEAFF
TRBJ2-6 TRBV12-3/TRBV12-4 NA NA TGTGCCAGCAGTTTGTTTGGGTACGGGGCCAACGTCCTGACTTTC CASSLFGYGANVLTF
TRBJ2-1 TRBV19 NA NA TGTGCCAGTAGTGGCCTCGATGAGCAGTTCTTC CASSGLDEQFF
TRBJ1-1 TRBV20-1 NA few TGCAGTGCTAGAGATTGGGGACCCAACCGCCGTGAAGCTTTCTTT CSARDWGPNRREAFF
TRBJ2-1 TRBV5-6 TRBD2 NA TGTGCCAGCAGCTCGACCAGCGGGACTACTTACAATGAGCAGTTCTTC CASSSTSGTTYNEQFF
TRBJ1-2 TRBV12-3/TRBV12-4 TRBD1 few TGTGCCAGCAGTTTAGAGGGGGCATATAACTATGGCTACACCTTC CASSLEGAYNYGYTF
TRBJ2-1 TRBV24-1 TRBD1 few TGTGCCACAGGACAGGTGTACAATGAGCAGTTCTTC CATGQVYNEQFF
TRBJ2-1 TRBV10-3 TRBD1 NA TGTGCCACAGGCAGGGACAGCTCCTACAATGAGCAGTTCTTC CATGRDSSYNEQFF
TRBJ1-6 TRBV4-3 NA NA TGCGCCAGCAGCCAAGAAGGGAATTCACCCCTCCACTTT CASSQEGNSPLHF
TRBJ2-2 TRBV12-3/TRBV12-4 TRBD2 few TGTGCCAGCAGCTTAGCCCTAGCGGGGGTTACCGGGGAGCTGTTTTTT CASSLALAGVTGELFF
TRBJ2-1 TRBV28 NA few TGTGCCAGCAGTTTATCCGGCTGGAGGGGATACAATGAGCAGTTCTTC CASSLSGWRGYNEQFF
TRBJ2-1 TRBV7-6 TRBD1 few TGTGCCAGCAGCTTAGGACAGGGGGATTCCTACAATGAGCAGTTCTTC CASSLGQGDSYNEQFF
TRBJ2-3 TRBV12-3/TRBV12-4 NA NA TGTGCCAGCAGTTTCAGTCAGGGCACAGATACGCAGTATTTT CASSFSQGTDTQYF
TRBJ2-2 TRBV4-3 NA many TGCGCCAGCAGCCACGACAGAGACACCGGGGAGCTGTTTTTT CASSHDRDTGELFF
TRBJ1-1 TRBV27 NA NA TGTGCCAGCAGTTTAGCTTGGGGGAGAGAAGCTTTCTTT CASSLAWGREAFF
TRBJ2-2 TRBV5-1 NA few TGCGCCAGCAGCACCCAGGCGGGCACCGGGGAGCTGTTTTTT CASSTQAGTGELFF
TRBJ2-5 TRBV7-9 NA many TGTGCCAGCAGCTTAGAGGGCAGGGAGACCCAGTACTTC CASSLEGRETQYF
TRBJ2-2 TRBV18 TRBD2 few TGTGCCAGCTCACCTCTGGGGACTACGAACACCGGGGAGCTGTTTTTT CASSPLGTTNTGELFF
TRBJ2-1 TRBV6-2/TRBV6-3 TRBD2 few TGTGCCAGCAGTACGGGGACTAGCCGCCAGGTGAAGTTCTTC CASSTGTSRQVKFF
TRBJ2-7 TRBV12-3/TRBV12-4 NA many TGTGCCAGCACCAACCAGGAAGGATCCTACGAGCAGTACTTC CASTNQEGSYEQYF
TRBJ1-1 TRBV12-3/TRBV12-4 NA NA TGTGCCAGCAGCTTCGGCCCGAACACTGAAGCTTTCTTT CASSFGPNTEAFF
TRBJ2-7 TRBV10-3 TRBD1 NA TGTGCCATCGGGACAGGGGTACCCTACGAGCAGTACTTC CAIGTGVPYEQYF
TRBJ2-5 TRBV12-3/TRBV12-4 TRBD2 few TGTGCCAGCAGGACCTCTGGCGGGGGGGTTCGAGAGACCCAGTACTTC CASRTSGGGVRETQYF
TRBJ2-2 TRBV9 TRBD2 NA TGTGCCAGCAGGCCGGGTGCCGGCGGGGGGATGAACACCGGGGAGCTGTTTTTT CASRPGAGGGMNTGELFF
TRBJ2-1 TRBV7-3 NA once TGTGCCAGCAGCTTAATGGAGGCATCCTACAATGAGCAGTTCTTC CASSLMEASYNEQFF
TRBJ2-3 TRBV20-1 TRBD2 NA TGCAGCACCCAAGGGGCGGGGGGGCTAAGCACAGATACGCAGTATTTT CSTQGAGGLSTDTQYF
TRBJ2-5 TRBV3-1 NA few TGTGCCAGCAGCCAGAGAGACAGTCGGTGGATCTTGCGAGAGACCCAGTACTTC CASSQRDSRWILRETQYF
TRBJ2-5 TRBV7-6 NA NA TGTGCCAGCAGCTCAGCCAGGATAGAGACCCAGTACTTC CASSSARIETQYF
TRBJ2-3 TRBV7-3 NA many TGTGCCAGCAGCTTAGGGACGGCCACAGATACGCAGTATTTT CASSLGTATDTQYF
TRBJ2-4 TRBV15 TRBD2 few TGTGCCACCAGCAGAGACGGGGGGTTAGCCAAAAACATTCAGTACTTC CATSRDGGLAKNIQYF
TRBJ1-1 TRBV7-9 TRBD1 few TGTGCCAGCAGCTTGACAGGGCGTCGCACTGAAGCTTTCTTT CASSLTGRRTEAFF
TRBJ2-1 TRBV7-8 TRBD2 few TGTGCCAGCAGCTTAGGCCATTTAGCGGGGGGCCGGTATGAGCAGTTCTTC CASSLGHLAGGRYEQFF
TRBJ1-5 TRBV30 NA NA TGTGCCTGGAGTATACAGGGCAATCAGCCCCAGCATTTT CAWSIQGNQPQHF
TRBJ2-2 TRBV7-9 NA few TGTGCCAGCAGCCTGACTAGTTCGGTCACCGGGGAGCTGTTTTTT CASSLTSSVTGELFF
TRBJ2-3 TRBV12-5 TRBD2 NA TGTGCTAGTGGCCCGGGACTAGCGGCCAGCACAGATACGCAGTATTTT CASGPGLAASTDTQYF
TRBJ2-3 TRBV5-1 TRBD1 NA TGCGCCAGCAGCTTAGGGGGCCCGCGAGATACGCAGTATTTT CASSLGGPRDTQYF
TRBJ1-4 TRBV4-1 NA NA TGCGCCAGCAGCCAAGTTAACGGAAAACTGTTTTTT CASSQVNGKLFF
TRBJ2-1 TRBV20-1 NA few TGCAGTGCTAGCGGACAGCCCAATGAGCAGTTCTTC CSASGQPNEQFF
TRBJ2-3 TRBV9 TRBD1 NA TGTGCCAGCAGCGTAGGCCTCCAGCAGGCCCAGGGGGTTACGCAGTATTTT CASSVGLQQAQGVTQYF
TRBJ2-2 TRBV3-1 NA NA TGTGCCAGCAGCCAGAGATCCACCGGGGAGCTGTTTTTT CASSQRSTGELFF
TRBJ1-5 TRBV5-6 TRBD1 few TGTGCCAGCAGCCAATGGGACAGGGAGCACTATCAGCCCCAGCATTTT CASSQWDREHYQPQHF
TRBJ2-2 TRBV6-6 TRBD1 NA TGTGCCATCACGGGACAGGCCAACACCGGGGAGCTGTTTTTT CAITGQANTGELFF
TRBJ1-5 TRBV7-2 NA few TGTGCCAGCAGCTTACAGCTGGGATTACAGCCCCAGCATTTT CASSLQLGLQPQHF
TRBJ1-2 TRBV7-9 TRBD1 NA TGTGCCAGCAGCCGGCCGGAGGGGGCCAATGGCTACACCTTC CASSRPEGANGYTF
TRBJ1-2 TRBV6-5 NA many TGTGCCAGCAGTGATCCCGAAACCTATGGCTACACCTTC CASSDPETYGYTF
TRBJ2-5 TRBV7-2 TRBD2 few TGTGCCAGCAGCTTTCGACTAGCGGAAAAAGAGACCCAGTACTTC CASSFRLAEKETQYF
TRBJ2-3 TRBV3-1 NA few TGTGCCAGCAGCACAACAGGGAGCCCAGATACGCAGTATTTT CASSTTGSPDTQYF